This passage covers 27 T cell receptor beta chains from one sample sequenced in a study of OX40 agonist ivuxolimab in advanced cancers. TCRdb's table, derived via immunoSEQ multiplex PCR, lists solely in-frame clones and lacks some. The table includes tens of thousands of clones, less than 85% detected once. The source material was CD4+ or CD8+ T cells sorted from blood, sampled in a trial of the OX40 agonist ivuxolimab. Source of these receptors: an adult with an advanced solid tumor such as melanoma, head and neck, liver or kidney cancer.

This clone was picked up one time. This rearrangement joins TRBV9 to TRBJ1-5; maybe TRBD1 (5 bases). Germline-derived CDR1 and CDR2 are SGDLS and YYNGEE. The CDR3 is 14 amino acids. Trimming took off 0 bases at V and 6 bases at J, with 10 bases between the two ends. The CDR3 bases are TGTGCCAGCAGCGTAGATCTAGGGACTCAGCCCCAGCATTTT. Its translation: CASSVDLGTQPQHF.

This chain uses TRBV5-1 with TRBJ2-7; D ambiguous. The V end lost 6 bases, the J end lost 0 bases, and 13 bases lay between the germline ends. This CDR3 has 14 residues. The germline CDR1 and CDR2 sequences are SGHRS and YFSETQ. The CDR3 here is CASTPYGFSYEQYF. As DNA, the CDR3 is TGCGCCAGCACCCCTTACGGCTTCTCCTACGAGCAGTACTTC.

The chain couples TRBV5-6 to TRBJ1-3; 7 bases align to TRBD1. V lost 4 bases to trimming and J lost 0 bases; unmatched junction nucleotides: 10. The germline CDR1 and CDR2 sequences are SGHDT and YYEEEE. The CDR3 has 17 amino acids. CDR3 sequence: CASSRRGGQSSGNTIYF. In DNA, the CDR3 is TGTGCCAGCAGCCGCCGTGGGGGACAGAGCTCTGGAAACACCATATATTTT.

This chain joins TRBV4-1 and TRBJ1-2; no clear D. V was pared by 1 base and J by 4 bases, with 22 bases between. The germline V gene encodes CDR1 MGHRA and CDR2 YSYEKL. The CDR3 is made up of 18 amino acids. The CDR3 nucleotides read TGCGCCAGCAGCCAAGGGGCGTCCGTTCGGGGTGCCTTCTATGGCTACACCTTC. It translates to CASSQGASVRGAFYGYTF.

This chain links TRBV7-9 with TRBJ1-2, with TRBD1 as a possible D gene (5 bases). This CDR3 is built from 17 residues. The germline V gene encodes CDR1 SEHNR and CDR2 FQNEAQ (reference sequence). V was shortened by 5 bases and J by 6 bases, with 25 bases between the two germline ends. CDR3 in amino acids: CASSDLARGRGKDGYTF. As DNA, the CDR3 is TGTGCCAGCAGCGACCTTGCTCGGGGCCGGGGTAAAGATGGCTACACCTTC. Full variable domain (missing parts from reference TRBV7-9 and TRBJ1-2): DTGVSQNPRHKITKRGQNVTFRCDPISEHNRLYWYRQTLGQGPEFLTYFQNEAQLEKSRLLSDRFSAERPKGSFSTLEIQRTEQGDSAMYLCASSDLARGRGKDGYTFGSGTRLTVV.

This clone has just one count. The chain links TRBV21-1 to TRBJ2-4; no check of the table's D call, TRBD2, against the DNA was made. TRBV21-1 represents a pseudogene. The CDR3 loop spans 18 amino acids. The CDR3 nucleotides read TGTGCCACCGACGTGGGACTAGCGTTTGTATTAGCCAAAAACATTCAGTACTTC. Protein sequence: CATDVGLAFVLAKNIQYF.

CDR3 region: CASSTATGGQPQHF. CDR3 nucleotide sequence: TGTGCCAGCAGTACGGCGACCGGGGGTCAGCCCCAGCATTTT. The V and J genes are TRBV27 and TRBJ1-5, with D maybe TRBD1 (5 bases). The CDR3 is made up of 14 amino acids. V gave up 5 bases and J gave up 6 bases, with 14 bases separating them. Germline CDR1 MNHEY, CDR2 SMNVEV (reference sequence).

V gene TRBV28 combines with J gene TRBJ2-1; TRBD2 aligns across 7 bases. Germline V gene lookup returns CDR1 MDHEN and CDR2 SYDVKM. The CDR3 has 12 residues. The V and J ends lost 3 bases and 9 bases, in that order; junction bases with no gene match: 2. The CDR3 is CASSLTSSEQFF. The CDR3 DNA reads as TGTGCCAGCAGTTTGACTAGCAGTGAGCAGTTCTTC.

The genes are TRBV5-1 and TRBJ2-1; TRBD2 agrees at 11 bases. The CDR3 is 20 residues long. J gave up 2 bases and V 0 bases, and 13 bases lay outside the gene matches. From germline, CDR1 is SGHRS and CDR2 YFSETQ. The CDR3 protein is CASSLGAPGVAGGAYNEQFF. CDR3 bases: TGCGCCAGCAGCTTGGGGGCCCCGGGGGTAGCGGGAGGGGCCTACAATGAGCAGTTCTTC.

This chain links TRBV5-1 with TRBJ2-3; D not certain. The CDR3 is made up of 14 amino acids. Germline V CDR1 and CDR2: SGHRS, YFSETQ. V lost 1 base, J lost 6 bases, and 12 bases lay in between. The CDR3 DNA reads TGCGCCAGCAGCTTGATTTCTAGAGCGGATACGCAGTATTTT. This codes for CASSLISRADTQYF.

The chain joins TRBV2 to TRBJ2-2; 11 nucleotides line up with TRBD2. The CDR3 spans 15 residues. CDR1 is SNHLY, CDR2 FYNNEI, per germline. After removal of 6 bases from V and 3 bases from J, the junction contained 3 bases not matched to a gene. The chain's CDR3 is CASSLLAGDTGELFF. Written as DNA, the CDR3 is TGTGCCAGCAGCTTACTAGCGGGAGACACCGGGGAGCTGTTTTTT. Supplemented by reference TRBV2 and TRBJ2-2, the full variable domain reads EPEVTQTPSHQVTQMGQEVILRCVPISNHLYFYWYRQILGQKVEFLVSFYNNEISEKSEIFDDQFSVERPDGSNFTLKIRSTKLEDSAMYFCASSLLAGDTGELFFGEGSRLTVL.

The DNA of the CDR3 is TGCGCCAGCAGCTTGGGGGCTGGGGGATACGAGCAGTACGTC. Protein: CASSLGAGGYEQYV. This chain joins TRBV5-1 and TRBJ2-7, with D perhaps given as TRBD1 or TRBD2 (5 bases each). The CDR3 loop spans 14 amino acids. Trimming pared 0 bases from V and 4 bases from J, leaving 11 bases between. Germline CDR1 is SGHRS and CDR2 is YFSETQ.

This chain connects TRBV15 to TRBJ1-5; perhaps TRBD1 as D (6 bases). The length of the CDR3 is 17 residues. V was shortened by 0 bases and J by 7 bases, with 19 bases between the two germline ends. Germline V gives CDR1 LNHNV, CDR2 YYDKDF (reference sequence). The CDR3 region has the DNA TGTGCCACCAGCAGAGATTTGGGGGCTTGGCAAGGGCAGCCCCAGCATTTT. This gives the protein CATSRDLGAWQGQPQHF.

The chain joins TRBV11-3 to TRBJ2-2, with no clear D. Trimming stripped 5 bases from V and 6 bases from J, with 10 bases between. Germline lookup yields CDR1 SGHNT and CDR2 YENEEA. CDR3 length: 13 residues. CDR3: CASSGTRAGELFF. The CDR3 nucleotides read TGTGCCAGCAGCGGTACTCGTGCCGGGGAGCTGTTTTTT. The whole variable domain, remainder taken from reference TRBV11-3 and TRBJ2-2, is EAGVVQSPRYKIIEKKQPVAFWCNPISGHNTLYWYLQNLGQGPELLIRYENEEAVDDSQLPKDRFSAERLKGVDSTLKIQPAELGDSAVYLCASSGTRAGELFFGEGSRLTVL.

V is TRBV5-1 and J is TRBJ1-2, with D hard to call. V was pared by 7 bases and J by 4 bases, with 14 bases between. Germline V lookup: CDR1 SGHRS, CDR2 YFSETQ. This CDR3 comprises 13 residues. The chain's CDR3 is CASCQEVSYGYTF. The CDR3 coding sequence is TGCGCCAGCTGTCAGGAGGTCTCCTATGGCTACACCTTC. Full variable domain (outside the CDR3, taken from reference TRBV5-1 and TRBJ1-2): KAGVTQTPRYLIKTRGQQVTLSCSPISGHRSVSWYQQTPGQGLQFLFEYFSETQRNKGNFPGRFSGRQFSNSRSEMNVSTLELGDSALYLCASCQEVSYGYTFGSGTRLTVV.

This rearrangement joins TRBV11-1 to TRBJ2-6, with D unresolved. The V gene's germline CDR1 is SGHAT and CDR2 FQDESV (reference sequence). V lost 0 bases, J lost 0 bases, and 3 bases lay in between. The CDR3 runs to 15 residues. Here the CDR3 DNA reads TGTGCCAGCAGCTTAGCGAGCTCTGGGGCCAACGTCCTGACTTTC. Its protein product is CASSLASSGANVLTF.

In nucleotides, the CDR3 is TGTGCCAGCAGCTTACAGGGGATAAGGACTGAAGCTTTCTTT. Amino acids: CASSLQGIRTEAFF. The chain uses TRBV7-9 and TRBJ1-1, with a weak D call TRBD1 (6 bases). V dropped 2 bases and J dropped 5 bases, with 12 bases sitting between them. The CDR3 is 14 amino acids. Per germline, CDR1 SEHNR and CDR2 FQNEAQ (reference sequence).

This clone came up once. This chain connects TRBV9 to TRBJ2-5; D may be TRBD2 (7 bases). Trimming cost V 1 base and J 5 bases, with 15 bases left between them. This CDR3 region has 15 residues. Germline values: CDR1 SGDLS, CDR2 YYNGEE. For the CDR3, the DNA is TGTGCCAGCAGCGTAACGGGGGGCCGGATCGAGACCCAGTACTTC. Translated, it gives CASSVTGGRIETQYF.

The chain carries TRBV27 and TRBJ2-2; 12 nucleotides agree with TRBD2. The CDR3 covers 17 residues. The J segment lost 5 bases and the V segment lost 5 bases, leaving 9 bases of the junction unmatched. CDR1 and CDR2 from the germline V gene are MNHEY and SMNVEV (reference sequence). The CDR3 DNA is TGTGCCAGCAGTCGTCGGACTAGCGGGACGGGTACCGGGGAGCTGTTTTTT. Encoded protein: CASSRRTSGTGTGELFF.

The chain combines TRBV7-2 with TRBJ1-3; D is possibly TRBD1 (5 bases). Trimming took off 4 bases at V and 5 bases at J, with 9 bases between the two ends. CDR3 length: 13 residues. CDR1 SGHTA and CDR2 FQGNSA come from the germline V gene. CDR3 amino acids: CASSSGLRNTIYF. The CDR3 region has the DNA TGTGCCAGCAGCTCGGGACTTCGAAACACCATATATTTT. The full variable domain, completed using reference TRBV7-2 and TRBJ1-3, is GAGVSQSPSNKVTEKGKDVELRCDPISGHTALYWYRQSLGQGLEFLIYFQGNSAPDKSGLPSDRFSAERTGGSVSTLTIQRTQQEDSAVYLCASSSGLRNTIYFGEGSWLTVV.

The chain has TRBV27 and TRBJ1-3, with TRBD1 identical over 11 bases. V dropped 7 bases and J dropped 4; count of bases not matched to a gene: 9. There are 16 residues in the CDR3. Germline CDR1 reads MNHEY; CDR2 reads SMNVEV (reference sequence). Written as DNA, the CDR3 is TGTGCCAGCATGCCCGGGACAGGGGGTTCGGGAAACACCATATATTTT. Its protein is CASMPGTGGSGNTIYF.

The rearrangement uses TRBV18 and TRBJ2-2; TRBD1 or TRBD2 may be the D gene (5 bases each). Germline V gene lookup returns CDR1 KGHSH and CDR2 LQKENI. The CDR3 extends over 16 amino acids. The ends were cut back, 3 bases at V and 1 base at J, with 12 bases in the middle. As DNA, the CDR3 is TGTGCCAGCTCACCGGGGGTCAGGGAGAACACCGGGGAGCTGTTTTTT. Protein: CASSPGVRENTGELFF.

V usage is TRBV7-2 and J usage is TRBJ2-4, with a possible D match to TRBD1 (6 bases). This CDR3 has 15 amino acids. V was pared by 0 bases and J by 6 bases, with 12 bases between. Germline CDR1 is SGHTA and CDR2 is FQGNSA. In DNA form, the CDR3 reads TGTGCCAGCAGCTTAGCATGGGGGCAGGGAAACATTCAGTACTTC. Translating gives CASSLAWGQGNIQYF.

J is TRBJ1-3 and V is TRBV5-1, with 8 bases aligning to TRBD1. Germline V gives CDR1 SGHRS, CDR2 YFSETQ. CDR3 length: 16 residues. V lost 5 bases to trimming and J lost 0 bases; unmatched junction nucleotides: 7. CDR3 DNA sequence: TGCGCCAGCAGAGCCTCCGGGACAGGCTCTGGAAACACCATATATTTT. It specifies CASRASGTGSGNTIYF.

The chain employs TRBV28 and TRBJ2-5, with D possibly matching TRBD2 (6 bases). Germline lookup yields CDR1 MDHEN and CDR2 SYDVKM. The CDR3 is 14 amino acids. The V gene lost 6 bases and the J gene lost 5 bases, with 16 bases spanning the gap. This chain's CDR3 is CASSRDSQRETQYF. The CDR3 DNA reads TGTGCCAGCAGCCGGGACTCACAGAGGGAGACCCAGTACTTC.

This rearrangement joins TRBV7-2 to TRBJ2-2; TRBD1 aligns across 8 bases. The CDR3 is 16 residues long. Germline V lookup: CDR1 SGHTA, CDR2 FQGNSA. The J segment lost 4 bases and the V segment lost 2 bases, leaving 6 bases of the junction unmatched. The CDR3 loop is CASSLKGTGGTGELFF. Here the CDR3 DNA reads TGTGCCAGCAGCTTAAAGGGAACAGGGGGCACCGGGGAGCTGTTTTTT.

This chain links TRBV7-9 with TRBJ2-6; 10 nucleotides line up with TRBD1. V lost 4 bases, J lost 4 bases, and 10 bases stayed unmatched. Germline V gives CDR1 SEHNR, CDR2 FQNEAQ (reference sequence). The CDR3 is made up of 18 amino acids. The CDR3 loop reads CASSSDRGRSAGANVLTF. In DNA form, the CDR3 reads TGTGCCAGCAGCTCTGACAGGGGGCGGTCTGCCGGGGCCAACGTCCTGACTTTC. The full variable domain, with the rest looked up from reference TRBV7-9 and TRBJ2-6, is DTGVSQNPRHKITKRGQNVTFRCDPISEHNRLYWYRQTLGQGPEFLTYFQNEAQLEKSRLLSDRFSAERPKGSFSTLEIQRTEQGDSAMYLCASSSDRGRSAGANVLTFGAGSRLTVL.